One sample yielded the 9 T cell receptor beta chains listed below, sequenced in a study of T cell clusters in autoimmune cytopenias. TRB amplification used approximately 250 ng of peripheral blood genomic DNA. TRB rearrangements were amplified by touch-down multiplex PCR with mixed TRB-A/B primers. TCRdb reprocessed the multiplex PCR reads, keeping one entry per CDR3 protein, no DNA. Recorded here are around 11,000 distinct CDR3 sequences; the top ten clones represent approximately 4.7%. The sample was also reused in another study, on T cell repertoires in aging, cancer and after chemotherapy.

Sequenced material: peripheral blood. The receptors come from a human donor in good health.

The V call is TRBV19, the J call TRBJ2-6. CDR1 is LNHDA, CDR2 SQIVND, per germline (reference sequence). The CDR3 sequence is 16 residues long. The CDR3 loop is CASSIGWSAGANVLTF.

The genes are TRBV11-1 and TRBJ2-3. This CDR3 has 13 amino acids. Germline CDR1 and CDR2: SGHAT and FQDESV (reference sequence). The CDR3 sequence: CASSLTYTDTQYF.

The chain joins TRBV20-1 to TRBJ1-6; TCRdb returns TRBD1, unconfirmable since there is no DNA. Per the germline V gene, CDR1 is DFQATT and CDR2 is SNEGSKA (reference sequence). This CDR3 is 14 amino acids long. The CDR3 loop reads CSAATGEYNSPLHF.

The V call is TRBV4-2, the J call TRBJ2-1. The germline V gene has CDR1 LGHNA and CDR2 YNFKEQ. This CDR3 is 16 amino acids long. CDR3 sequence: CASSQSRGESYNEQFF.

V is TRBV18 and J is TRBJ2-5; the D gene TCRdb calls, TRBD2, cannot be checked with no DNA. The CDR3 is 16 residues long. CDR1 and CDR2 (germline): KGHSH, LQKENI. The CDR3 spells CASSPPRSGYIGTQYF.

V gene TRBV11-2 combines with J gene TRBJ1-6; the D gene TCRdb calls, TRBD1, cannot be checked with no DNA. Germline CDR1 and CDR2: SGHAT and FQNNGV. This CDR3 has 15 amino acids. The CDR3 region is CASSLGGQLYSPLHF. The full variable domain, rest sourced from reference TRBV11-2 and TRBJ1-6, is EAGVAQSPRYKIIEKRQSVAFWCNPISGHATLYWYQQILGQGPKLLIQFQNNGVVDDSQLPKDRFSAERLKGVDSTLKIQPAKLEDSAVYLCASSLGGQLYSPLHFGNGTRLTVT.

The chain links TRBV10-3 to TRBJ1-2. The germline V gene encodes CDR1 ENHRY and CDR2 SYGVKD. The length of the CDR3 is 13 residues. This CDR3 is CAIRESLGYGYTF.

V usage is TRBV9 and J usage is TRBJ1-5. The CDR3 length is 14 residues. CDR1 and CDR2 (germline): SGDLS, YYNGEE. The CDR3 here is CASSSSSLNQPQHF.

This clonotype is classed as medium-sized by frequency. CDR3 region: CASSEAGLSNEQFF. This rearrangement joins TRBV6-1 to TRBJ2-1. Germline values: CDR1 MNHNS, CDR2 SASEGT. CDR3 size: 14 residues.